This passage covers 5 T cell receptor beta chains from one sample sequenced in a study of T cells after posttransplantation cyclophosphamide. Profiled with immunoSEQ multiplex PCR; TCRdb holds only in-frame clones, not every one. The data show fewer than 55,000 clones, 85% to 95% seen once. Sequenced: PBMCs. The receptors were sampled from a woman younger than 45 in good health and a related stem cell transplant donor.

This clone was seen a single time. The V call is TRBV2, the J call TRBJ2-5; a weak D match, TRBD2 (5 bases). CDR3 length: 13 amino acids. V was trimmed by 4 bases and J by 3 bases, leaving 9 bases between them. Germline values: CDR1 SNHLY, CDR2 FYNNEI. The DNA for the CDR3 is TGTGCCAGCAGTGGTTCCGGGGAAGAGACCCAGTACTTC. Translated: CASSGSGEETQYF.

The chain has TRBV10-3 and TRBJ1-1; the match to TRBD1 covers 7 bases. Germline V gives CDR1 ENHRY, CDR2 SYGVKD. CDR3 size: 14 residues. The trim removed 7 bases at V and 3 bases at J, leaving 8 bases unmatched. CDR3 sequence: CAINTTGWDTEAFF. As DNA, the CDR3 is TGTGCCATCAACACGACAGGGTGGGACACTGAAGCTTTCTTT.

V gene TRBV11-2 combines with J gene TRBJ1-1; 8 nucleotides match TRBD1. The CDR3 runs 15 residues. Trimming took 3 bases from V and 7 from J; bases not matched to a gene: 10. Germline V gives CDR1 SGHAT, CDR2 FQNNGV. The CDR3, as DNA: TGTGCCAGCAGCTTGTCTTATCAGGGGGCCGTTGAAGCTTTCTTT. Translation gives CASSLSYQGAVEAFF.

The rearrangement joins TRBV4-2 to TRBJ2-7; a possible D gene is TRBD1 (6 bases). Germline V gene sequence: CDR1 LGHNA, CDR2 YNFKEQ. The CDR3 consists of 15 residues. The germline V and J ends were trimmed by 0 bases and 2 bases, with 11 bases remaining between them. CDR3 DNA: TGTGCCAGCAGCCAAGATTGGACAGATCCCTACGAGCAGTACTTC. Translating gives CASSQDWTDPYEQYF.

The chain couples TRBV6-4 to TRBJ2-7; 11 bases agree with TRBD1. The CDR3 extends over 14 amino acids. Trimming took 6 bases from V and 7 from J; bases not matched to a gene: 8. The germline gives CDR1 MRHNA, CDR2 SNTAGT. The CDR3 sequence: CASSEGQGANEQYF. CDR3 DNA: TGTGCCAGCAGCGAAGGACAGGGGGCGAATGAGCAGTACTTC.